Listed here is a single TCR beta chain. Template material for amplifying TCR beta CDR3 regions consisted of RNA transcripts. TCR CDR3 underwent first-round RT-PCR with the HTBI primer set. Each CDR3 protein gets one entry after TCRdb re-called the multiplex PCR reads with MiXCR. The repertoire holds approximately 740,000 distinct CDR3 sequences, with less than 15% as singletons. V lost 3 bases and J lost 4, with 16 bases in between. The CDR3 runs to 15 residues. Germline assignment: CDR1 MDHEN and CDR2 SYDVKM. The record originates from a study of T cells in Graves' hyperthyroidism and ophthalmopathy. Study-level background: Blood was drawn when the patient was first diagnosed and still untreated.

The chain is built from TRBV28 and TRBJ2-7; D is unresolved. The TCR sequence derives from a woman aged 18-29 years with Graves' hyperthyroidism. The sample comprised blood. CDR3 residues: CASSLAESPLYEQYF. The CDR3 DNA sequence: TGTGCCAGCAGTTTGGCGGAATCACCATTATACGAGCAGTACTTC.